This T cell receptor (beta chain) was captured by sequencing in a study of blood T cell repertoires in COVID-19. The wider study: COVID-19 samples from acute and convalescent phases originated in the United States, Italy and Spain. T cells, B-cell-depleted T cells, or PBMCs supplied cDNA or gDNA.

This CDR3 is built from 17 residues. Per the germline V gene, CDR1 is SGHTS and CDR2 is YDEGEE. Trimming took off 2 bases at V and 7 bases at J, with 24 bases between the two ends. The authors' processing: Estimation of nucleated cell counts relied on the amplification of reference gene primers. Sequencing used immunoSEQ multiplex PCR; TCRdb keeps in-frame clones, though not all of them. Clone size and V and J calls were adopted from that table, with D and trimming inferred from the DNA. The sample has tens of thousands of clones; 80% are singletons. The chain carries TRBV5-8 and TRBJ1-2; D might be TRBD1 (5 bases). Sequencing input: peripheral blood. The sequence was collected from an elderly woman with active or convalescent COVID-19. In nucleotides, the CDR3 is TGTGCCAGCAGCTTAATTGGAGGGACCAGAATCGCTAGTGGCTACACCTTC. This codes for CASSLIGGTRIASGYTF.